This paragraph covers one T cell receptor beta chain sequence. In the source study's methods: Counts of nucleated cells, estimated from reference gene primer amplification, were obtained. The method was immunoSEQ multiplex PCR; TCRdb's version includes in-frame clones alone and lacks a portion of them. V, J and clone size are taken as reported in that table, and D and trimming were inferred from the DNA itself. This sample has 40,000 or so clones, with roughly nine tenths found just once. Germline CDR1 and CDR2: SGHDT and YYEEEE. The CDR3 covers 16 residues. The V gene lost 1 base and the J gene lost 3 bases, with 11 bases spanning the gap. The data stem from a study of blood T cell repertoires in COVID-19. Whole-study context: Acute-phase and convalescent COVID-19 samples originated in the United States, Italy and Spain. T cells, B-cell-depleted T cells, or PBMCs provided the cDNA or gDNA that served as material.

What was sequenced was peripheral blood. The sequence came from a human donor in a cohort sampled during active COVID-19. The V gene is TRBV5-6, the J gene TRBJ1-6, with unresolved D. CDR3 residues: CASSLFLQNYNSPLHF. CDR3 nucleotides: TGTGCCAGCAGCTTGTTCTTACAGAACTATAATTCACCCCTCCACTTT.